Following are 30 T cell receptor beta chains from one sample sequenced in a study of cytomegalovirus exposure and HLA in healthy donors. This table comes from immunoSEQ multiplex PCR, and its TCRdb copy is limited to in-frame clones, with some not included. The table lists 200,000 to 250,000 clones, about nine tenths of them singletons. The specimen was PBMCs. These receptor sequences come from a woman aged 18-35 years in good health and CMV-seronegative.

The chain links TRBV2 to TRBJ1-1, with D uncertain. In germline, CDR1 is SNHLY, CDR2 FYNNEI. This CDR3 contains 18 residues. Between the trimmed V and J ends, which lost 6 bases and 2 bases, there was a span of 25 bases. CDR3 amino acids: CASRLNLMTQTHNTEAFF. The CDR3 DNA follows: TGTGCCAGCAGACTCAACCTGATGACTCAAACACACAACACTGAAGCTTTCTTT.

This clone came up once. The chain employs TRBV7-9 and TRBJ2-1, with a possible D match to TRBD1 (5 bases). This CDR3 spans 15 amino acids. The V and J ends lost 5 bases and 2 bases respectively, with 13 bases between them. Germline V lookup: CDR1 SEHNR, CDR2 FQNEAQ (reference sequence). The CDR3 spells CASSPRQLTYNEQFF. The CDR3 DNA sequence: TGTGCCAGCAGCCCCAGACAGCTTACCTACAATGAGCAGTTCTTC.

The chain combines TRBV30 with TRBJ1-5, with 8 bases aligning to TRBD1. This CDR3 contains 13 residues. After removal of 3 bases from V and 7 bases from J, the junction contained 5 bases not matched to a gene. CDR1 is GTSNPN and CDR2 is SVGIG in the germline V gene (reference sequence). Here the CDR3 reads CAWRPDRGQPQHF. Written as DNA, the CDR3 is TGTGCCTGGAGACCCGACAGGGGACAGCCCCAGCATTTT.

This clone is a singleton in its sample. The V call is TRBV9, the J call TRBJ2-5; 10 bases map to TRBD2. Germline CDR1 SGDLS, CDR2 YYNGEE. The CDR3 sequence is 16 residues long. V was pared by 3 bases and J by 7 bases, with 12 bases of the junction left unmatched. For the CDR3, the DNA is TGTGCCAGCAGCGCCGGGACTAGCGAAGGCCGGGGGACCCAGTACTTC. Protein product: CASSAGTSEGRGTQYF. The full variable domain, with the rest looked up from reference TRBV9 and TRBJ2-5, is DSGVTQTPKHLITATGQRVTLRCSPRSGDLSVYWYQQSLDQGLQFLIQYYNGEERAKGNILERFSAQQFPDLHSELNLSSLELGDSALYFCASSAGTSEGRGTQYFGPGTRLLVL.

This sequence joins TRBV5-6 and TRBJ2-1; D is uncertain. Deletions cut 4 bases from V and 7 bases from J, with 6 bases between. The CDR3 has 11 residues. Per the germline V gene, CDR1 is SGHDT and CDR2 is YYEEEE. This CDR3 reads CASSLTNEQFF. CDR3 DNA: TGTGCCAGCAGCCTTACTAATGAGCAGTTCTTC. Using reference TRBV5-6 and TRBJ2-1 for the parts outside the CDR3, the full variable domain is DAGVTQSPTHLIKTRGQQVTLRCSPKSGHDTVSWYQQALGQGPQFIFQYYEEEERQRGNFPDRFSGHQFPNYSSELNVNALLLGDSALYLCASSLTNEQFFGPGTRLTVL.

This clone was found once. V and J are TRBV7-9 and TRBJ1-5; perhaps TRBD1 as D (5 bases). CDR3 size: 12 residues. Germline assignment: CDR1 SEHNR and CDR2 FQNEAQ (reference sequence). Trimming took off 3 bases at V and 9 bases at J, with 9 bases between the two ends. CDR3 sequence (DNA): TGTGCCAGCAGCTTTGGGGCCAGGCCCCAGCATTTT. Protein: CASSFGARPQHF.

The chain links TRBV4-1 to TRBJ1-1, with a tentative D call TRBD1 (5 bases). The germline V and J ends were trimmed by 5 bases and 1 base, with 14 bases remaining between them. The CDR3 consists of 15 residues. Per the germline V gene, CDR1 is MGHRA and CDR2 is YSYEKL. The CDR3 coding sequence is TGCGCCAGCAGCGATCCACGGGGGTGGAACACTGAAGCTTTCTTT. Protein: CASSDPRGWNTEAFF.

This chain uses TRBV7-8 with TRBJ2-7; D remains ambiguous. There are 13 residues in the CDR3. V was trimmed by 5 bases and J by 5 bases, leaving 13 bases between them. CDR1 and CDR2 from the germline V gene are SGHVS and FQNEAQ. The CDR3 reads CASSLLSAHEQYF. CDR3 bases: TGTGCCAGCAGCCTCCTCAGCGCCCACGAGCAGTACTTC.

This clone was recorded only once. This chain connects TRBV19 to TRBJ2-2, with 8 bases aligning to TRBD2. Germline loops: CDR1 LNHDA, CDR2 SQIVND (reference sequence). V was pared by 5 bases and J by 3 bases, with 8 bases of the junction left unmatched. The CDR3 is 16 amino acids. CDR3 residues: CASSSGPGRDTGELFF. Here the CDR3 DNA reads TGTGCCAGTAGTTCAGGACCCGGGAGGGACACCGGGGAGCTGTTTTTT.

The chain combines TRBV28 with TRBJ1-4, with no clear D. Trimming removed 6 bases at V and 10 bases at J, with 15 bases between. CDR3 size: 13 residues. Germline loops: CDR1 MDHEN, CDR2 SYDVKM. DNA of the CDR3: TGTGCCAGCAGAGTTCAGCGGGCAGGAAAACTGTTTTTT. Amino acid sequence: CASRVQRAGKLFF.

This clone is a singleton in its sample. V is TRBV4-1 and J is TRBJ2-1; TRBD2 aligns across 10 bases. Unmatched junction bases numbered 15, after V lost 3 bases and J lost 7 bases. The CDR3 has 18 residues. CDR1 is MGHRA and CDR2 is YSYEKL in the germline V gene. CDR3 sequence reads: CASSHGWPSGSLENEQFF. In nucleotides, the CDR3 is TGCGCCAGCAGCCATGGGTGGCCTAGCGGGAGCTTGGAAAATGAGCAGTTCTTC.

The chain recombines TRBV19 with TRBJ1-2; TRBD1 is a possible D gene (6 bases). The V and J ends lost 7 bases and 4 bases respectively, with 13 bases between them. CDR1 LNHDA and CDR2 SQIVND come from the germline V gene (reference sequence). This CDR3 has 13 amino acids. CDR3 nucleotides: TGTGCCAGTAAGGGGGAGAGGGGCTATGGCTACACCTTC. This translates into CASKGERGYGYTF.

V is TRBV7-9 and J is TRBJ2-3, with 8 bases aligning to TRBD2. Germline-derived CDR1 and CDR2 are SEHNR and FQNEAQ (reference sequence). V gave up 4 bases and J gave up 1 base; unmatched junction bases: 7. This CDR3 is 16 amino acids long. As DNA, the CDR3 is TGTGCCAGCAGCTCCGTAGCGGGATCTGGCACAGATACGCAGTATTTT. Protein sequence: CASSSVAGSGTDTQYF.

V and J are TRBV9 and TRBJ2-2; D gene uncertain. Trimming shortened V by 6 bases and J by 0 bases, and 9 bases separated the two germline ends. Per germline, CDR1 SGDLS and CDR2 YYNGEE. The CDR3 contains 14 residues. The CDR3 DNA reads TGTGCCAGCAACTTACCTGCGAACACCGGGGAGCTGTTTTTT. It is translated as CASNLPANTGELFF.

V is TRBV2 and J is TRBJ1-4, with D unresolved. The CDR3 sequence is 13 residues long. Germline V gives CDR1 SNHLY, CDR2 FYNNEI. V lost 6 bases and J 1 base, leaving 6 bases between the germline ends. The CDR3 loop reads CASRQLTNEKLFF. In DNA, the CDR3 is TGTGCCAGCAGACAGTTAACTAATGAAAAACTGTTTTTT.

V is TRBV9 and J is TRBJ2-1; TRBD1 is a possible D gene (5 bases). Germline V gene sequence: CDR1 SGDLS, CDR2 YYNGEE. V dropped 0 bases and J dropped 9 bases, with 10 bases sitting between them. CDR3 length: 13 amino acids. The CDR3 here is CASSVVGAPEQFF. The DNA for the CDR3 is TGTGCCAGCAGCGTAGTTGGGGCGCCTGAGCAGTTCTTC. The variable domain in full, completed from reference TRBV9 and TRBJ2-1, reads DSGVTQTPKHLITATGQRVTLRCSPRSGDLSVYWYQQSLDQGLQFLIQYYNGEERAKGNILERFSAQQFPDLHSELNLSSLELGDSALYFCASSVVGAPEQFFGPGTRLTVL.

The chain has TRBV2 and TRBJ2-3; 8 nucleotides align to TRBD1. Germline CDR1 SNHLY, CDR2 FYNNEI. The CDR3 runs 15 residues. V shed 8 bases, J shed 1 base, and the junction held 8 bases outside the gene matches. CDR3 region: CASAIQGAGTDTQYF. For the CDR3, the DNA is TGTGCCAGCGCCATTCAGGGGGCCGGCACAGATACGCAGTATTTT.

The chain is built from TRBV6-5 and TRBJ1-2, with 10 bases fitting TRBD1. Germline CDR1 reads MNHEY; CDR2 reads SVGAGI. J gave up 5 bases and V 6 bases, and 3 bases lay outside the gene matches. This CDR3 has 13 amino acids. The CDR3 sequence: CASRDRGMYGYTF. The CDR3 DNA reads TGTGCCAGCAGGGACAGGGGGATGTATGGCTACACCTTC.

The chain has TRBV19 and TRBJ1-2; 8 bases agree with TRBD1. The J segment lost 6 bases and the V segment lost 7 bases, leaving 13 bases of the junction unmatched. CDR1 is LNHDA, CDR2 SQIVND, per germline (reference sequence). There are 15 residues in the CDR3. CDR3 nucleotides: TGTGCCAGTATCCCCGGGAGCAGGGGGCGTGATGGCTACACCTTC. Amino acid sequence: CASIPGSRGRDGYTF.

The V gene is TRBV19, the J gene TRBJ2-7; D is uncertain. Trimming took off 1 base at V and 3 bases at J, with 13 bases between the two ends. CDR1 and CDR2 (germline): LNHDA, SQIVND (reference sequence). This CDR3 comprises 15 residues. For the CDR3, the DNA is TGTGCCAGTAGTATAGGTTGGCAGTTAATCTACGAGCAGTACTTC. It yields the protein CASSIGWQLIYEQYF.

The V gene is TRBV5-4, the J gene TRBJ2-4; 7 nucleotides line up with TRBD1. In germline, CDR1 is SGHNT, CDR2 YYREEE (reference sequence). V lost 4 bases and J lost 11; bases outside the gene matches: 6. The CDR3 consists of 12 residues. CDR3 bases: TGTGCCAGCAGCCCCAGAGGGGGCGTTCAGTACTTC. It is translated as CASSPRGGVQYF.

The chain couples TRBV6-1 to TRBJ2-7, with D tentatively TRBD2 (6 bases). This CDR3 is 14 amino acids long. Trimming stripped 8 bases from V and 2 bases from J, with 16 bases between. From germline, CDR1 is MNHNS and CDR2 SASEGT. This chain's CDR3 is CASPGAGAPYEQYF. CDR3 in DNA: TGTGCCAGCCCTGGAGCGGGCGCACCCTACGAGCAGTACTTC.

This chain links TRBV18 with TRBJ1-2; D is uncertain. The length of the CDR3 is 15 residues. CDR1 is KGHSH and CDR2 is LQKENI in the germline V gene. The V end was cut by 2 bases, the J end by 2 bases, with 12 bases between. CDR3 in DNA: TGTGCCAGCTCACCAGGTGGAGGAGCCAACTATGGCTACACCTTC. Residues: CASSPGGGANYGYTF.

The chain recombines TRBV6-1 with TRBJ2-7; 10 nucleotides align to TRBD1. The length of the CDR3 is 15 residues. The germline CDR1 and CDR2 sequences are MNHNS and SASEGT. J was trimmed by 4 bases and V by 7 bases; bases with no gene match: 10. In DNA, the CDR3 is TGTGCCAGCACTTCAGCCGGGACAGGGGATTACGAGCAGTACTTC. Amino acids: CASTSAGTGDYEQYF.

V is TRBV29-1 and J is TRBJ2-3, with D tentatively TRBD2 (5 bases). This CDR3 comprises 15 residues. The germline gives CDR1 SQVTM, CDR2 ANQGSEA. V shed 1 base and J shed 1 base, with 12 bases lying between them. The CDR3 sequence is CSVEVVGVGTDTQYF. In DNA form, the CDR3 reads TGCAGCGTTGAAGTTGTGGGAGTTGGCACAGATACGCAGTATTTT.

The V gene is TRBV7-9, the J gene TRBJ2-3, with 11 bases aligning to TRBD1. V dropped 5 bases and J dropped 3; count of bases not matched to a gene: 4. Looked up from germline, CDR1 is SEHNR and CDR2 is FQNEAQ (reference sequence). The CDR3 is 15 amino acids. CDR3 protein: CASSTGQGETDTQYF. In DNA, the CDR3 is TGTGCCAGCAGCACGGGACAGGGGGAAACAGATACGCAGTATTTT.

The rearrangement uses TRBV7-6 and TRBJ2-5, with D perhaps TRBD1 (5 bases). The V end lost 0 bases, the J end lost 2 bases, and 19 bases lay between the germline ends. CDR1 and CDR2 (germline): SGHVS, FNYEAQ. This CDR3 spans 18 amino acids. The CDR3 DNA reads as TGTGCCAGCAGCTTAGCCTTCCCCCAGGGTAATTTGCAAGAGACCCAGTACTTC. Protein sequence: CASSLAFPQGNLQETQYF.

V and J are TRBV7-2 and TRBJ2-1, with 7 nucleotides matching TRBD1. CDR1 SGHTA and CDR2 FQGNSA come from the germline V gene. The V gene end was trimmed by 4 bases and the J gene end by 1 base; junction bases not matched to a gene: 10. This CDR3 contains 17 residues. The CDR3 nucleotides read TGTGCCAGCAGCTCCGGAAAGGGGGCCCTATCCTACAATGAGCAGTTCTTC. Its translation is CASSSGKGALSYNEQFF.

The chain recombines TRBV11-3 with TRBJ2-1; 7 nucleotides match TRBD2. The CDR3 is 15 amino acids. The V segment lost 2 bases and the J segment 6 bases; nucleotides outside the gene matches: 7. Germline assignment: CDR1 SGHNT and CDR2 YENEEA. The CDR3: CASSLRREVFNEQFF. The CDR3 nucleotides read TGTGCCAGCAGCTTACGACGGGAGGTTTTCAATGAGCAGTTCTTC.

The chain employs TRBV14 and TRBJ2-1, with 7 bases aligning to TRBD2. The CDR3 is made up of 15 amino acids. Per germline, CDR1 SGHDN and CDR2 FVKESK. Trimming at V came to 3 bases and at J to 3 bases, leaving 5 bases not matched to a gene. As DNA, the CDR3 is TGTGCCAGCAGCCAGGGGACTACGATCTACAATGAGCAGTTCTTC. Translated, it gives CASSQGTTIYNEQFF.